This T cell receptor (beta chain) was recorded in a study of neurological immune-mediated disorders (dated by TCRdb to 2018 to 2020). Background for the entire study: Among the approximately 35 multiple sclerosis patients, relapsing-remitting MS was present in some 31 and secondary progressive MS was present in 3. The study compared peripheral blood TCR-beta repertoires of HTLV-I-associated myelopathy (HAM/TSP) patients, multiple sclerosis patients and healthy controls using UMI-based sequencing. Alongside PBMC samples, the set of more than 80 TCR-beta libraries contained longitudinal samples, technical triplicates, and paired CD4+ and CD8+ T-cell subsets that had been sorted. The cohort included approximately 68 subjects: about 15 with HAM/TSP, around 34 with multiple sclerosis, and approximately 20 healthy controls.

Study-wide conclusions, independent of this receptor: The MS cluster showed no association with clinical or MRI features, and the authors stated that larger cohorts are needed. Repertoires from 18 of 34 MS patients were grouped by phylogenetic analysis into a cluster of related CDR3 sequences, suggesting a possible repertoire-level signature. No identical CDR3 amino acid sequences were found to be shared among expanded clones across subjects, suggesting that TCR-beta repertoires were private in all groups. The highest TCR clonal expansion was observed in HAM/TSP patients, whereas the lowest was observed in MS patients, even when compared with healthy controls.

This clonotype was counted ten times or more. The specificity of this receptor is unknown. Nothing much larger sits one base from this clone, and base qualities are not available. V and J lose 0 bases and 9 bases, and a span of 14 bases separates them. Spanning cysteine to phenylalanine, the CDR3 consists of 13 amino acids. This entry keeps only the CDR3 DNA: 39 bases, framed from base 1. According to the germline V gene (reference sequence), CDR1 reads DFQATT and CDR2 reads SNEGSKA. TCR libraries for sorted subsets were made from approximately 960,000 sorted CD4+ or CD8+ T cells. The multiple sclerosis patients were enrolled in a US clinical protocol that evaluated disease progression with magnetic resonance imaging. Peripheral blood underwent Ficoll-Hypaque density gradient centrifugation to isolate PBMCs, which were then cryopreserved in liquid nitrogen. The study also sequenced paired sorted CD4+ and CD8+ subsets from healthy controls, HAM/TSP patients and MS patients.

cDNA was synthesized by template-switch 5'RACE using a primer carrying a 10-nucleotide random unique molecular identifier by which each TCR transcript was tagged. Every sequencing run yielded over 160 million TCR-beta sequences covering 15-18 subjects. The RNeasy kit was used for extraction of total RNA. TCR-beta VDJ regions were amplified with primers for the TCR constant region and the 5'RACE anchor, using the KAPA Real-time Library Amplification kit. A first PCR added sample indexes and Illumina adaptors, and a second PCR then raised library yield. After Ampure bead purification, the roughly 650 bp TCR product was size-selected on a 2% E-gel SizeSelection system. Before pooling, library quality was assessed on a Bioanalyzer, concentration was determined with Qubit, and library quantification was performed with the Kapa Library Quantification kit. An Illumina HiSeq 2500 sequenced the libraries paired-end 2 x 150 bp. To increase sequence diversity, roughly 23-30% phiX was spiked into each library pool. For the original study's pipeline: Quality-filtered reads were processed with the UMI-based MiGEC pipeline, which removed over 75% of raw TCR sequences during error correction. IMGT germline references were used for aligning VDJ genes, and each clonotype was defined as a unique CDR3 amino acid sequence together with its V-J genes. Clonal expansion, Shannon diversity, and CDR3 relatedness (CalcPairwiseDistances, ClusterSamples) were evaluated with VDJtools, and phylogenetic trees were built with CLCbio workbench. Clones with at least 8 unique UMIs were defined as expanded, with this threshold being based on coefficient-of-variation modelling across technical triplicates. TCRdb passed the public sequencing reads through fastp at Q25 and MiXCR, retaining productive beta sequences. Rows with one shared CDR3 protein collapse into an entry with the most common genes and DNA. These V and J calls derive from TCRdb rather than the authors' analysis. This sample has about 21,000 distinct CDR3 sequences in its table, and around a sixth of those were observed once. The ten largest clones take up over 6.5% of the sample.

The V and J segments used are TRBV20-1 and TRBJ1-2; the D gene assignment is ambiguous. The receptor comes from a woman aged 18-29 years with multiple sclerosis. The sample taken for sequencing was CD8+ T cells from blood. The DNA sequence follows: TGCAGTGCTAGAGACGGTCAGCACGTACGCTACACCTTC. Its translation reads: CSARDGQHVRYTF.